The 17 T cell receptor beta chains reported below all come from one sample, sequenced in a study of blood T cell repertoires in COVID-19. Clones were read by immunoSEQ multiplex PCR, and TCRdb kept only the in-frame ones, dropping some. The sample has roughly 300,000 clones, around 90% seen once. The sequenced sample consisted of peripheral blood. These receptors were collected from a man between 18 and 35 years old with active or convalescent COVID-19.

Turning to this clone: Other DNA sequences in the same sample also yield this CDR3. In DNA form, the CDR3 reads TGTGCCAGCTCACCCCCGCTGGCAGGCGCCTACGAGCAGTACTTC. Translation gives CASSPPLAGAYEQYF. V and J are TRBV18 and TRBJ2-7; D gene uncertain. Deletions cut 3 bases from V and 2 bases from J, with 14 bases between. CDR3 length: 15 amino acids. Germline V CDR1 and CDR2: KGHSH, LQKENI.

The CDR3 here is CSASSGSSHEQYF. CDR3 nucleotides: TGCAGTGCTAGTTCCGGGTCGTCCCACGAGCAGTACTTC. This chain connects TRBV20-1 to TRBJ2-7; no clear D gene. CDR1 is DFQATT, CDR2 SNEGSKA, per germline (reference sequence). This CDR3 spans 13 amino acids. V was clipped by 3 bases and J by 5 bases, with 14 bases between them.

V and J are TRBV5-4 and TRBJ1-1; perhaps TRBD1 as D (6 bases). Germline CDR1 reads SGHNT; CDR2 reads YYREEE (reference sequence). The V gene lost 2 bases and the J gene lost 4 bases, with 15 bases spanning the gap. This CDR3 has 15 amino acids. The CDR3 here is CASSFRTGGGTEAFF. The CDR3, as DNA: TGTGCCAGCAGCTTCCGGACGGGGGGCGGCACTGAAGCTTTCTTT.

The chain carries TRBV5-5 and TRBJ1-2, with TRBD1 matching 7 bases. CDR1 is SGHKS, CDR2 YYEKEE, per germline (reference sequence). V lost 2 bases and J lost 2; bases outside the gene matches: 3. This CDR3 has 14 residues. This CDR3 is CASSFPGQNYGYTF. The CDR3 region has the DNA TGTGCCAGCAGCTTCCCGGGACAGAACTATGGCTACACCTTC. Drawing the rest from reference TRBV5-5 and TRBJ1-2, the complete variable domain is DAGVTQSPTHLIKTRGQQVTLRCSPISGHKSVSWYQQVLGQGPQFIFQYYEKEERGRGNFPDRFSARQFPNYSSELNVNALLLGDSALYLCASSFPGQNYGYTFGSGTRLTVV.

This clone was seen once. CDR3 bases: TGCGCCAGCAGCTTGGTCCCTTCAGACAGTTTTAATTCACCCCTCCACTTT. As protein: CASSLVPSDSFNSPLHF. The chain couples TRBV5-1 to TRBJ1-6, with D perhaps TRBD1 (5 bases). The V and J ends lost 0 bases and 6 bases respectively, with 16 bases between them. Germline V lookup: CDR1 SGHRS, CDR2 YFSETQ. The CDR3 totals 17 residues.

The chain is built from TRBV3-1 (or the pseudogene TRBV3-2) and TRBJ1-3; a weak D match, TRBD1 (5 bases). CDR1 is LGHDT, CDR2 YNNKEL, per germline (reference sequence). The V end lost 1 base, the J end lost 9 bases, and 13 bases lay between the germline ends. CDR3 length equals 14 residues. CDR3 amino acids: CASSQVDKGGTIYF. CDR3 DNA sequence: TGTGCCAGCAGCCAAGTGGACAAAGGTGGCACCATATATTTT.

This chain links TRBV7-9 with TRBJ1-2; TRBD1 might be the D (6 bases). The CDR3 is made up of 14 amino acids. Germline V gene lookup returns CDR1 SEHNR and CDR2 FQNEAQ (reference sequence). With 4 bases removed from V and 3 bases from J, the gap between germline ends came to 12 bases. The CDR3 sequence: CASSSLQGHYGYTF. CDR3 sequence (DNA): TGTGCCAGCAGCTCCTTACAGGGACACTATGGCTACACCTTC.

The genes are TRBV7-2 and TRBJ1-2, with TRBD1 identical over 8 bases. The CDR3 runs 15 residues. Losses at the gene ends were 5 bases for V and 6 bases for J; bases not matched to a gene: 11. Germline V gene data show CDR1 as SGHTA and CDR2 as FQGNSA. CDR3 region: CASSPQWTGTHGYTF. The CDR3 DNA reads TGTGCCAGCAGCCCACAATGGACAGGGACTCATGGCTACACCTTC.

The CDR3 nucleotides read TGTGCCAGCAGCGTATCTACCGGTTATGGCTACACCTTC. It codes for CASSVSTGYGYTF. V is TRBV9 and J is TRBJ1-2; the D is unclear. The CDR3 consists of 13 residues. Trimming stripped 1 base from V and 5 bases from J, with 9 bases between. The germline CDR1 and CDR2 sequences are SGDLS and YYNGEE.

The V and J genes are TRBV18 and TRBJ1-1, with D hard to call. V lost 1 base and J lost 8, with 14 bases in between. The germline V gene encodes CDR1 KGHSH and CDR2 LQKENI. The CDR3 covers 14 residues. The DNA for the CDR3 is TGTGCCAGCTCACCACAGGTCGACTCAAGCGAAGCTTTCTTT. Its translation is CASSPQVDSSEAFF.

The chain couples TRBV6-2 or TRBV6-3 to TRBJ2-3; a weak D match, TRBD1 (6 bases). The CDR3 runs 16 residues. Trimming shortened V by 6 bases and J by 2 bases, and 18 bases separated the two germline ends. From germline, CDR1 is MNHEY and CDR2 SVGEGT. The CDR3 coding sequence is TGTGCCAGCAGCAACCAGGGGTTGGTCTACACAGATACGCAGTATTTT. Translated, it gives CASSNQGLVYTDTQYF.

The CDR3, as DNA: TGTGCCATCAGGCGGGACAGGTCGGGTGGCTACACCTTC. It codes for CAIRRDRSGGYTF. This chain joins TRBV10-3 and TRBJ1-2; 8 bases line up with TRBD1. The CDR3 contains 13 residues. V trimming: 6 bases; J trimming: 7 bases; junction bases outside the gene matches: 7. Germline V gene data show CDR1 as ENHRY and CDR2 as SYGVKD.

V usage is TRBV2 and J usage is TRBJ1-2; 7 bases align to TRBD1. Germline V gives CDR1 SNHLY, CDR2 FYNNEI. V shed 1 base and J 4 bases; nucleotides not matched to a gene: 6. This CDR3 region has 15 residues. The DNA for the CDR3 is TGTGCCAGCAGTGAAGGGCCAGGGGGAATCTATGGCTACACCTTC. Translated, it gives CASSEGPGGIYGYTF.

The rearrangement links TRBV7-9 to TRBJ1-2; TRBD1 aligns across 7 bases. The CDR3 is made up of 15 amino acids. Germline CDR1 SEHNR, CDR2 FQNEAQ (reference sequence). The V segment lost 4 bases and the J segment 5 bases; nucleotides outside the gene matches: 10. As DNA, the CDR3 is TGTGCCAGCAGCTCACCCGACAGGGACCCATATGGCTACACCTTC. Translated, it gives CASSSPDRDPYGYTF. The full variable domain, in which reference TRBV7-9 and TRBJ1-2 provide the parts outside the CDR3, is DTGVSQNPRHKITKRGQNVTFRCDPISEHNRLYWYRQTLGQGPEFLTYFQNEAQLEKSRLLSDRFSAERPKGSFSTLEIQRTEQGDSAMYLCASSSPDRDPYGYTFGSGTRLTVV.

V and J are TRBV12-5 and TRBJ1-4; D remains ambiguous. Germline V gene sequence: CDR1 LGHNT, CDR2 FRNRAP. V lost 5 bases, J lost 0 bases, and 10 bases lay in between. The CDR3 is 15 residues long. CDR3 in amino acids: CASGSPQPTNEKLFF. CDR3 sequence (DNA): TGTGCTAGTGGTAGTCCACAACCAACTAATGAAAAACTGTTTTTT.

The chain carries TRBV3-1 (or the pseudogene TRBV3-2) and TRBJ1-2, with 7 bases matching TRBD1. V shed 5 bases and J 4 bases; nucleotides not matched to a gene: 10. CDR1 is LGHDT and CDR2 is YNNKEL in the germline V gene (reference sequence). The CDR3 spans 15 residues. The CDR3 reads CASSEENRDSYGYTF. CDR3 sequence (DNA): TGTGCCAGCAGCGAGGAAAACCGGGACAGCTATGGCTACACCTTC.

The rearrangement joins TRBV4-1 to TRBJ2-5; the D is unclear. Germline V lookup: CDR1 MGHRA, CDR2 YSYEKL. Between the trimmed V and J ends, which lost 0 bases and 5 bases, there was a span of 13 bases. This CDR3 region has 15 residues. The CDR3 sequence is CASSQDPEPGETQYF. The DNA for the CDR3 is TGCGCCAGCAGCCAAGATCCAGAGCCAGGCGAGACCCAGTACTTC.